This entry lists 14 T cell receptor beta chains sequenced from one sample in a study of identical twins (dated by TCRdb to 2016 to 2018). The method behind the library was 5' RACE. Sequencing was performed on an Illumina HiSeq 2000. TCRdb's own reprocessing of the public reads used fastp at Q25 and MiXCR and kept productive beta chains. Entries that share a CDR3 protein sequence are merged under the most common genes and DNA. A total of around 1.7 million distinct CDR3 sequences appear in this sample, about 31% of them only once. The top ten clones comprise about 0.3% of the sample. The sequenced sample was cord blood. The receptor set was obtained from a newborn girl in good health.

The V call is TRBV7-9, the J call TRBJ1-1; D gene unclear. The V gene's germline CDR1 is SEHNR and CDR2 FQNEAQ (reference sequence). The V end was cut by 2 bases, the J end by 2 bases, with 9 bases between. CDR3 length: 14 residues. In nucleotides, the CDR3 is TGTGCCAGCAGCTTAAAGACCTTCAACACTGAAGCTTTCTTT. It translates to CASSLKTFNTEAFF.

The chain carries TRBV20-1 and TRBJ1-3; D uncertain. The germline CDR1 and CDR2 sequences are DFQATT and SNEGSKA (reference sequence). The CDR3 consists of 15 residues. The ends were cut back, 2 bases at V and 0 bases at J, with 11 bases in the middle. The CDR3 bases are TGCAGTGCTAGAACCGGAGCGAGCTCTGGAAACACCATATATTTT. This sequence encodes CSARTGASSGNTIYF.

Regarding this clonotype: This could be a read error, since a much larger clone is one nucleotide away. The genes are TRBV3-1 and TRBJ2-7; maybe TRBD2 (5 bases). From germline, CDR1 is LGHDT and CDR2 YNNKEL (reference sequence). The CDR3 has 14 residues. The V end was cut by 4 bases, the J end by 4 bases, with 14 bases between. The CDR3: CASSRDRETYEQYF. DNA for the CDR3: TGTGCCAGCAGCCGAGACCGGGAAACTTACGAGCAGTACTTC.

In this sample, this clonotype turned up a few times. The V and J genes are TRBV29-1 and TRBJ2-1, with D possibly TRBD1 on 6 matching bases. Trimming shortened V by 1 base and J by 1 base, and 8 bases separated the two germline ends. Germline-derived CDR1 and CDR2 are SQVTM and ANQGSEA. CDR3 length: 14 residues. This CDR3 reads CSVEGGTSYNEQFF. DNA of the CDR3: TGCAGCGTTGAAGGGGGGACATCCTACAATGAGCAGTTCTTC.

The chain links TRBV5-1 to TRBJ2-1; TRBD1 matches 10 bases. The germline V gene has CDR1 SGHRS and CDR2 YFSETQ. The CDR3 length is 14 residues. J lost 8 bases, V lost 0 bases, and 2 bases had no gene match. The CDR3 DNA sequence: TGCGCCAGCAGCTTGGGAGGACAGGGGGATGAGCAGTTCTTC. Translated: CASSLGGQGDEQFF.

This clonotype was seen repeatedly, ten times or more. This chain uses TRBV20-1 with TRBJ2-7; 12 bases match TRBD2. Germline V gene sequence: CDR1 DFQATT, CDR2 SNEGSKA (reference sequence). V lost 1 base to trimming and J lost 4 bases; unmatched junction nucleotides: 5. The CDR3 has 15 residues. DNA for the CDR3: TGCAGTGCTAGAGGCTTGACTAGCGGGAGTTACGAGCAGTACTTC. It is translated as CSARGLTSGSYEQYF.

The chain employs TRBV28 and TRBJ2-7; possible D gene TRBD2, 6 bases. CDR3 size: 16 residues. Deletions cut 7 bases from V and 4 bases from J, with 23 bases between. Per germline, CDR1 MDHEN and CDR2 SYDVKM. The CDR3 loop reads CASMGGGKGIWYEQYF. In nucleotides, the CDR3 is TGTGCCAGCATGGGGGGAGGAAAGGGGATATGGTACGAGCAGTACTTC. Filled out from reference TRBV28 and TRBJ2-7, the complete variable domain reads DVKVTQSSRYLVKRTGEKVFLECVQDMDHENMFWYRQDPGLGLRLIYFSYDVKMKEKGDIPEGYSVSREKKERFSLILESASTNQTSMYLCASMGGGKGIWYEQYFGPGTRLTVT.

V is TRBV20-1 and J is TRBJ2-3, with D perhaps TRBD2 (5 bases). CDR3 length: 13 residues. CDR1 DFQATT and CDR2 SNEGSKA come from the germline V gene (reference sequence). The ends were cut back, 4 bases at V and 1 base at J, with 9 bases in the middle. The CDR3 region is CSATTRRTDTQYF. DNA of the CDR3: TGCAGTGCTACTACTAGGCGCACAGATACGCAGTATTTT.

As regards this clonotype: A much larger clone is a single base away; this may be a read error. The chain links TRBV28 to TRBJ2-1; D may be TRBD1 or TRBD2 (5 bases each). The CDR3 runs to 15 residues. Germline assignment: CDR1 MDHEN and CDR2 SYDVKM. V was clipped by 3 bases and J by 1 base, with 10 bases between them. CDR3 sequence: CASSFWGNSYNEQFF. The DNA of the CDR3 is TGTGCCAGCAGTTTTTGGGGGAATTCCTACAATGAGCAGTTCTTC.

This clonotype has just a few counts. The CDR3 nucleotides read TGTGCCAGCAGCTTAGTACCCAGGGGGCTTCAGAGGAACACTGAAGCTTTCTTT. Translating it yields CASSLVPRGLQRNTEAFF. J is TRBJ1-1 and V is TRBV7-2; 8 bases match TRBD1. Germline loops: CDR1 SGHTA, CDR2 FQGNSA. The CDR3 has 18 amino acids. The trim removed 1 base at V and 1 base at J, leaving 11 bases unmatched.

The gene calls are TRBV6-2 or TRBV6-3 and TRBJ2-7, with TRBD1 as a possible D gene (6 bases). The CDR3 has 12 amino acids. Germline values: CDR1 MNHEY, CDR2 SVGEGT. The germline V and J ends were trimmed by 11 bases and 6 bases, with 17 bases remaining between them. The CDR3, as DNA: TGTGCCGGCACCTTCAGGGGTGGCGAGCAGTACTTC. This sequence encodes CAGTFRGGEQYF.

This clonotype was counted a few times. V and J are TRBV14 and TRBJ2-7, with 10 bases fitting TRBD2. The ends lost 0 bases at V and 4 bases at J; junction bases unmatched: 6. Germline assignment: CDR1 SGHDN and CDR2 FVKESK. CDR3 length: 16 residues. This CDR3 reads CASSQEAGGPWYEQYF. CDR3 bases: TGTGCCAGCAGCCAAGAAGCGGGAGGGCCCTGGTACGAGCAGTACTTC.

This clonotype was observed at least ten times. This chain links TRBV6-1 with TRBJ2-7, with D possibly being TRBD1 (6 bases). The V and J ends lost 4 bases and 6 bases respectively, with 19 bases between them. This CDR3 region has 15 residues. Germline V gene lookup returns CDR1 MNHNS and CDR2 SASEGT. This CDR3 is CASSASGVTRVEQYF. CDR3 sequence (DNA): TGTGCCAGCAGTGCGTCAGGGGTTACTAGAGTCGAGCAGTACTTC.

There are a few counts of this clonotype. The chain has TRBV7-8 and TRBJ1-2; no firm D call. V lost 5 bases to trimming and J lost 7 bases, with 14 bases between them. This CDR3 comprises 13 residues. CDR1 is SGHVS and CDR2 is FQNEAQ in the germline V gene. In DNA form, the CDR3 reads TGTGCCAGCAGCCTCGGATCGCAGCGTGGCTACACCTTC. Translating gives CASSLGSQRGYTF. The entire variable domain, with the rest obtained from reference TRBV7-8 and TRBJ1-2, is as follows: GAGVSQSPRYKVAKRGQDVALRCDPISGHVSLFWYQQALGQGPEFLTYFQNEAQLDKSGLPSDRFFAERPEGSVSTLKIQRTQQEDSAVYLCASSLGSQRGYTFGSGTRLTVV.